These 19 T cell receptor beta chains were all obtained from the same sample, sequenced in a study of Graves' ophthalmopathy and Graves' hyperthyroidism listed by TCRdb under 2018. The data were produced on an Illumina HiSeq 2000. TCR beta CDR3 regions were amplified from RNA transcripts for repertoire sequencing. HTBI primers and the Qiagen OneStep RT-PCR kit were used in a first-round RT-PCR, which was followed by a second-round multiplex PCR, size selection and purification. TCRdb redid the processing of the public reads, applying fastp at Q25 and MiXCR, and retained in-frame beta chains. Rows are unified per CDR3 protein, each entry keeping the most common DNA and genes. The sample has a few hundred thousand distinct CDR3 sequences on record, about 18% of them singletons. Roughly 2.4% of the sample is held by the ten biggest clonotypes. Sequencing input: peripheral blood. The receptors were sampled from an adult woman with stable Graves' hyperthyroidism.

A note on this clonotype: Possible read error: a much larger clone is one base away. This likely comes from a read error, as the CDR3 has no conserved phenylalanine or tryptophan at its end. V usage is TRBV3-1 and J usage is TRBJ2-2; weak D call: TRBD1 (5 bases). V dropped 2 bases and J dropped 3 bases, with 10 bases sitting between them. Per the germline V gene, CDR1 is LGHDT and CDR2 is YNNKEL (reference sequence). The length of the CDR3 is 15 residues. The CDR3 spells CASSQQGSYTGELFV. DNA for the CDR3: TGTGCCAGCAGCCAACAGGGAAGTTACACCGGGGAGCTGTTTGTT.

This rearrangement joins TRBV6-1 to TRBJ1-5; 10 bases map to TRBD1. This CDR3 is 16 amino acids long. V shed 2 bases, J shed 6 bases, and the junction held 7 bases outside the gene matches. Germline lookup yields CDR1 MNHNS and CDR2 SASEGT. CDR3 residues: CASSESGTGAGQPQHF. The CDR3 DNA sequence: TGTGCCAGCAGTGAATCCGGGACAGGGGCCGGTCAGCCCCAGCATTTT.

This clonotype was recorded many times. The chain recombines TRBV27 with TRBJ2-3, with a tentative D call TRBD1 (6 bases). CDR1 and CDR2 (germline): MNHEY, SMNVEV (reference sequence). The CDR3 extends over 22 amino acids. V was trimmed by 3 bases and J by 0 bases, leaving 31 bases between them. CDR3 region: CASSLSKLGGAPIKGSTDTQYF. In nucleotides, the CDR3 is TGTGCCAGCAGTTTGTCTAAGTTAGGGGGAGCTCCTATAAAGGGTAGCACAGATACGCAGTATTTT.

This clonotype was detected many times. The gene calls are TRBV7-8 and TRBJ2-7; D unresolved. From germline, CDR1 is SGHVS and CDR2 FQNEAQ. V was trimmed by 5 bases and J by 5 bases, leaving 7 bases between them. This CDR3 is built from 11 residues. CDR3 residues: CASSPLNEQYF. The DNA for the CDR3 is TGTGCCAGCAGCCCTTTGAACGAGCAGTACTTC.

This chain joins TRBV7-9 and TRBJ2-4, with D possibly being TRBD2 (5 bases). This CDR3 contains 14 residues. Trimming stripped 5 bases from V and 4 bases from J, with 12 bases between. CDR1 SEHNR and CDR2 FQNEAQ come from the germline V gene (reference sequence). This CDR3 is CASSVFGEKNIQYF. As DNA, the CDR3 is TGTGCCAGCAGCGTGTTCGGGGAGAAAAACATTCAGTACTTC. Full variable domain (missing parts from reference TRBV7-9 and TRBJ2-4): DTGVSQNPRHKITKRGQNVTFRCDPISEHNRLYWYRQTLGQGPEFLTYFQNEAQLEKSRLLSDRFSAERPKGSFSTLEIQRTEQGDSAMYLCASSVFGEKNIQYFGAGTRLSVL.

This clonotype was counted many times. The chain is built from TRBV28 and TRBJ1-2; unclear D gene. The CDR3 consists of 13 residues. Trimming shortened V by 11 bases and J by 4 bases, and 17 bases separated the two germline ends. Germline CDR1 and CDR2: MDHEN and SYDVKM. CDR3 amino acids: CACSDPNGYGYTF. DNA for the CDR3: TGTGCCTGCTCCGACCCCAATGGCTATGGCTACACCTTC.

This clonotype has more than one count but fewer than ten. A read error may be the cause here, since a much bigger clone is one base away. The chain combines TRBV11-3 with TRBJ2-7; 9 bases are shared with TRBD1. The V and J ends lost 5 bases and 6 bases, in that order; junction bases with no gene match: 5. Germline V gene sequence: CDR1 SGHNT, CDR2 YENEEA. The CDR3 is 13 residues long. Written as DNA, the CDR3 is TGTGCCAGCAGCCAAACAGGGGGCCTCGAGCAGTACTTC. Protein product: CASSQTGGLEQYF.

This chain joins TRBV20-1 and TRBJ2-5; D perhaps matches TRBD1 (6 bases). This CDR3 is 13 amino acids long. Germline V CDR1 and CDR2: DFQATT, SNEGSKA (reference sequence). The V and J ends lost 6 bases and 5 bases respectively, with 16 bases between them. The CDR3 nucleotides are TGCAGTGCCTCCCCAGGGGTGGGGGAGACCCAGTACTTC. Encoded protein: CSASPGVGETQYF.

The sample holds many counts of this clonotype. The gene calls are TRBV12-3 or TRBV12-4 and TRBJ1-1; TRBD1 matches 8 bases. With 2 bases clipped from V and 4 bases from J, the junction kept 12 bases outside the gene matches. The CDR3 is 17 amino acids. CDR3 sequence (DNA): TGTGCCAGCAGTTTAAGTTGGGTAGGACAGGGCGCCACTGAAGCTTTCTTT. Protein: CASSLSWVGQGATEAFF.

This clonotype was picked up a small number of times. The genes are TRBV18 and TRBJ2-5; TRBD2 matches at 8 bases. Trimming cost V 8 bases and J 3 bases; bases outside gene matches: 5. This CDR3 has 13 amino acids. CDR1 is KGHSH, CDR2 LQKENI, per germline. The CDR3 DNA reads as TGTGCCAGCCGAACGGGACTAGAAGAGACCCAGTACTTC. Its translation: CASRTGLEETQYF.

This clonotype was observed many times. This sequence joins TRBV27 and TRBJ2-7; TRBD2 matches at 10 bases. This CDR3 region has 16 residues. V lost 5 bases and J lost 2; bases outside the gene matches: 9. CDR1 and CDR2 (germline): MNHEY, SMNVEV (reference sequence). The CDR3: CASSQIRTSGAYEQYF. In DNA, the CDR3 is TGTGCCAGCAGTCAAATCCGGACTAGCGGTGCCTACGAGCAGTACTTC.

This clonotype was picked up many times. The chain carries TRBV10-1 and TRBJ2-7; TRBD2 aligns across 8 bases. V trimming: 2 bases; J trimming: 0 bases; junction bases outside the gene matches: 3. Germline lookup yields CDR1 WNHNN and CDR2 SYGVQD (reference sequence). The length of the CDR3 is 15 residues. The CDR3 DNA follows: TGCGCCAGCAGTGAGAGCGGGAGAAGCTCCTACGAGCAGTACTTC. Encoded protein: CASSESGRSSYEQYF.

This clonotype was seen ten or more times. This rearrangement joins TRBV28 to TRBJ1-6, with unresolved D. V lost 7 bases, J lost 6 bases, and 7 bases lay in between. Germline CDR1 and CDR2: MDHEN and SYDVKM. The CDR3 extends over 12 amino acids. The CDR3 protein is CASTGGNSPLHF. The CDR3 coding sequence is TGTGCCAGCACGGGCGGTAATTCACCCCTCCACTTT.

This clonotype has at least ten counts. The chain combines TRBV5-6 with TRBJ1-2; maybe TRBD1 (5 bases). Between the trimmed V and J ends, which lost 4 bases and 0 bases, there was a span of 25 bases. CDR1 and CDR2 from the germline V gene are SGHDT and YYEEEE. The CDR3 runs to 19 residues. The CDR3 here is CASSPSGTGSGNANYGYTF. The DNA of the CDR3 is TGTGCCAGCAGCCCGTCCGGGACCGGGAGCGGGAACGCTAACTATGGCTACACCTTC.

The table lists this clonotype with many counts. In DNA, the CDR3 is TGTGCCAGCAGGCGGGCGGCGGGCTATGGCTACACCTTC. Translated, it gives CASRRAAGYGYTF. This rearrangement joins TRBV12-3 or TRBV12-4 to TRBJ1-2; D unresolved. V gave up 6 bases and J gave up 4 bases, with 12 bases separating them. This CDR3 contains 13 residues.

This clonotype was counted many times. V gene TRBV15 combines with J gene TRBJ2-7; D remains unclear. The germline V gene encodes CDR1 LNHNV and CDR2 YYDKDF (reference sequence). The CDR3 loop spans 14 amino acids. V lost 0 bases to trimming and J lost 2 bases, with 8 bases between them. The CDR3 DNA reads TGTGCCACCAGCAGAGAGGCCAAAACCTACGAGCAGTACTTC. It specifies CATSREAKTYEQYF.

V usage is TRBV6-2 or TRBV6-3 and J usage is TRBJ2-5; 8 bases match TRBD1. With 5 bases clipped from V and 0 bases from J, the junction kept 5 bases outside the gene matches. This CDR3 has 15 residues. Germline V gene lookup returns CDR1 MNHEY and CDR2 SVGEGT. The CDR3 sequence is CASSRMDRDQETQYF. The DNA for the CDR3 is TGTGCCAGCAGTCGGATGGACAGGGACCAAGAGACCCAGTACTTC.

This clonotype was observed many times. Written as DNA, the CDR3 is TGCGCCAGCAGCTCCGGGGACAGCGGGGGGCCAGAGACCCAGTACTTC. It codes for CASSSGDSGGPETQYF. The chain joins TRBV5-1 to TRBJ2-5; TRBD2 matches at 9 bases. The V gene's germline CDR1 is SGHRS and CDR2 YFSETQ. V lost 3 bases and J lost 4; bases outside the gene matches: 10. The CDR3 is made up of 16 amino acids.

This clonotype was seen once. This sequence joins TRBV6-5 and TRBJ1-2, with D hard to call. In germline, CDR1 is MNHEY, CDR2 SVGAGI. Trimming removed 5 bases from V and 2 bases from J, with 15 bases in between. The CDR3 consists of 15 residues. CDR3 DNA: TGTGCCAGCAGTACTTTAGGGTCTGGCAACTATGGCTACACCTTC. This sequence encodes CASSTLGSGNYGYTF.